This T cell receptor beta chain emerged from a study of cytomegalovirus exposure and HLA in healthy donors (dated by TCRdb to 2017 to 2019). With regard to the full study: In an earlier analysis of about 560 of the donors, about 270 Gb of sequence data and 117 million unique TCR beta sequences from about 190 million T cells were reported. The study was designed to test whether signatures of past pathogen exposure could be identified by cataloging public T cell receptors. Donor age, sex, ethnicity and CMV serostatus were collected together with the repertoire data. To predict cytomegalovirus infection status, the study combined high-throughput TCR immunosequencing, statistical association of individual TCRs with disease status, and machine learning. Typing coverage differed by locus: A, B, C, DRB1 and DQB1 were typed in roughly 620-640 donors, DQA1 in about 560, DPA1 in approximately 600, and DPB1 in 472. The genetic ancestry cluster associated with self-reported Caucasian donors included about 81% of the 300 to 400 genotyped donors. Besides the first cohort of 550 to 750 subjects, a separate validation cohort made up of 120 different subjects was used. On average, 235,054 unique TCR beta nucleotide sequences were sequenced per donor among about 400 genotyped donors of the cohort, with 15% to 20% of those sequences being non-productive. In the later analysis, no new phenotypic data were used to find candidate immune exposures; instead, reliance was placed on TCR beta sequences and their occurrence across donors. An earlier analysis of 587 of the donors applied high-throughput TCR beta sequencing to assess whether each TCR beta V gene segment acted as functional or pseudogenic. HLA typing included class I and class II loci at four-digit resolution. All discovery cohort repertoires had been generated using a single sequencing platform. Several DR-DQ haplotypes were treated as single units for association and clustering because of strong linkage in the cohort. Using immunosequencing, the study profiled T cell repertoires from around 680 subjects and related those repertoires to cytomegalovirus serostatus. A later genetic analysis took genome-wide SNP genotypes for about three fifths of the 666 donors and used that subset as a discovery cohort. A later analysis re-analyzed previously published TCR beta repertoires from approximately 670 donors and added high-resolution HLA genotyping to study TCR occurrence patterns. About 280 gigabases of sequencing data and 70 million to 100 million unique TCR sequences made up an early release that covered 640 HLA-typed donors.

A word on this clone: Its antigen target is currently unknown. No much larger clonotype is one base removed from it; base qualities were not supplied.

V loses 3 bases of germline sequence and J loses 5 bases, and the interval between the two ends is 11 bases. The CDR3, from cysteine to phenylalanine, totals 14 residues. Only CDR3 DNA remains: 42 bases, in frame from the first base. CDR1 and CDR2 are drawn from the germline V gene: MDHEN, SYDVKM. The library was built by means of the immunoSEQ multiplex PCR assay. The multiplex PCR relied on a mix of 60 forward primers for TCR Vbeta segments and 13 reverse primers for TCR Jbeta segments. The CDR3 region of rearranged TCR beta genes was amplified from genomic DNA by a multiplex PCR assay. The amplified TCR beta libraries were sequenced on the Illumina HiSeq System as 87-base-pair reads. Per the original workflow: Across the 600 to 700 repertoires, a later analysis counted tens of millions of unique TCR beta chains, 9.5 million to 13 million of which were shared by at least two donors. Raw reads were error-corrected and collapsed into unique sequences by a nearest-neighbor algorithm in which closely related sequences were merged to remove PCR and sequencing errors. To assign V, D and J gene segments, CDR3 sequences were aligned to IMGT reference sequences. For a sequence to be retained, a match of at least six nucleotides to both a V gene segment and a J gene segment was required. Rearrangements were called productive when the CDR3 lacked stop codons and stayed in frame with V and J; all others were non-productive. CDR3 was defined according to IMGT convention as the region running from the second conserved V-encoded cysteine to the conserved J-encoded phenylalanine. Sequences without an unambiguous match to a single V gene segment were excluded from the earlier analysis of several hundred of the donors. In an earlier analysis of 450 to 750 of the donors, a V segment was called functional when productive rearrangements were above 56.7%, and segregating when the standard deviation between donors exceeded 5%. To diagnose cytomegalovirus status from the catalog of TCR beta chain sequences, a statistical classification framework was built. In a later analysis, V and J genes were assigned by comparing TCR nucleotide sequences against IMGT/GENE-DB human TR gene sequences. In a later analysis, CDR3 sequences and most-parsimonious VDJ recombination scenarios were assigned using the TCRdist pipeline. A later analysis defined each TCR beta chain by its CDR3 amino acid sequence plus V-gene family, and excluded reads lacking a unique V-gene family. To address suspected cross-contamination and a sequencing artifact, a later analysis removed some 620 highly shared, low-generation-probability nucleotide sequences. For each public chain, a later analysis derived a clonal expansion index from normalized ranks of inferred template counts within each repertoire. In a later analysis, generation probabilities were computed using a VDJ recombination model fitted to out-of-frame rearrangements, and the results were checked against IGoR. A later analysis scored TCR-TCR, TCR-HLA and TCR-CMV co-occurrence with hypergeometric tests, applying a repertoire-size bias correction to TCR pairs. To estimate false discovery rates, a later analysis permuted the HLA or CMV assignments 20 times. In a later analysis, co-occurring TCRs were grouped with DBSCAN, and TCRdist sequence similarity was added when clustering was performed within HLA-allele-positive subsets. Co-occurrence clustering excluded repertoires with fewer than 30,000 or more than 120,000 public chains, plus five with anomalous nucleotide sharing. TCRdb obtained this table from immuneACCESS and retained in-frame rearrangements with V and J assigned. These tables miss some clones; where compared with another copy, unresolved V genes account for less than half of the shortfall, and the remainder is unexplained. V and J calls and clone size are given by that table; D and trimming were obtained from the DNA. Present in this sample are 150,000 to 200,000 clones, around 78% of which were seen just once. In total, the top ten clones hold about 2.1% of the sample.

Paper-wide results and their limitations: The earlier analysis of approximately 590 of the donors excluded roughly 17 rarely observed V segments, including chromosome 9 orphons, because counts were too low. CMV serostatus was the only immune exposure information available for the cohort. Correlated functional status among segregating V segments might reflect linkage disequilibrium, but an unknown experimental factor could not be ruled out. Most TCR sequences were observed very rarely across donors, whereas some public TCRs were present in many individuals. According to a later genetic analysis, donors in an Asian-associated ancestry cluster had fewer N-insertions in productive TCRs than the roughly 670-donor mean. The authors suggested that the approach could potentially be generalized to other disease states and immunological phenotypes. HLA typing was unavailable for some donors at each locus, so association tests used only the typed subset. In a later analysis, most CMV-associated TCR beta chains were found to appear HLA-restricted, with HLA associations seemingly driven largely by CMV exposure. When HLA alleles, especially DR and DQ, strongly co-occurred, TCR associations were difficult to assign to individual alleles. Some IMGT-functional V segments, including TRBV6-2 and TRBV6-3, could not be told apart with the 87-base-pair reads, so those segments were excluded. The sequencing pipeline was judged likely to have produced a cluster of highly shared sequence variants as a technical artifact. A later analysis associated 15,000 to 20,000 TCR beta sequences with specific HLA alleles at a false discovery rate of 0.05. In a later analysis, TCR association rates were found to vary across HLA loci, with the most associated TCRs seen for DRB1 alleles and the fewest for HLA-C alleles. A later genetic analysis associated a missense DCLRE1C variant with V-gene and J-gene trimming of TCR beta chains, and an independent cohort replicated the association. A total of fewer than 200 TCR beta chains were listed by the study as associated with cytomegalovirus. An earlier analysis of approximately 600 of the donors showed that most TCR beta V segments appeared in productive rearrangements either about 87% or about 30% of the time, which broadly matched IMGT annotations. A further reported finding was that TCR beta sequences accurately predicted the HLA-A and HLA-B alleles for most subjects in the first cohort. Presence/absence analyses assumed roughly uniform sequencing depth across donors, an assumption that may not hold. In this cohort, only TCR beta chains were sequenced, and detectable features were limited by the absence of alpha or paired-chain data. In vitro tests confirmed that a few of the cytomegalovirus-associated TCR beta chains recognize cytomegalovirus antigens. In a later analysis, several top co-occurrence clusters were reported to appear linked to parvovirus B19, influenza, CMV and Epstein-Barr virus. In a later analysis, HLA-associated TCR beta chains were found to be more clonally expanded and to have lower generation probabilities than equally common non-associated chains. The classifier was reported to diagnose cytomegalovirus status with high specificity and sensitivity in both the original and validation cohorts.

The cohort comprised 666 healthy bone marrow donors. All cohort members were sampled while nominally healthy, although unrecorded immune exposures were likely present. The donor tested CMV seropositive, placing the donor among the approximately 310 seropositive members of the cohort. A peripheral blood sample was provided by each donor, and peripheral blood mononuclear cells were used for TCR beta sequencing. The Qiagen DNeasy Blood Extraction Kit was used to extract genomic DNA from the blood cell samples. The chain was built from TRBV28 and TRBJ1-5, with the D gene not confidently named. The sample taken for sequencing was PBMCs. The clonotype was recovered from a woman aged 30 to 39 in good health and CMV-seropositive. The nucleotide sequence reads TGTGCCAGCAGTTTCATCGGAGTCTATCAGCCCCAGCATTTT. It encodes CASSFIGVYQPQHF.